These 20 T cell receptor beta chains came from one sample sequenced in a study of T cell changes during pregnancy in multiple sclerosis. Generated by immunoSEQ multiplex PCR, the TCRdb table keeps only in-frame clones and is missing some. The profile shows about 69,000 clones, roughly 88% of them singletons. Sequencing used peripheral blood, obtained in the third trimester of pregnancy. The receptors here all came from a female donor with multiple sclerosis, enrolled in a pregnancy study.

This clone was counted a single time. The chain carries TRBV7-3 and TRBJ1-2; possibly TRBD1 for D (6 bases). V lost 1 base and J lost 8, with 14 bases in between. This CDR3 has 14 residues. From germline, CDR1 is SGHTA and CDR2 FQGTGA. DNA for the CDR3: TGTGCCAGCAGCTTAAGGGCAGGGGTGGGAGGCTACACCTTC. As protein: CASSLRAGVGGYTF. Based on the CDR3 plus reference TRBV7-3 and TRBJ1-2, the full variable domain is GAGVSQTPSNKVTEKGKYVELRCDPISGHTALYWYRQSLGQGPEFLIYFQGTGAADDSGLPNDRFFAVRPEGSVSTLKIQRTERGDSAVYLCASSLRAGVGGYTFGSGTRLTVV.

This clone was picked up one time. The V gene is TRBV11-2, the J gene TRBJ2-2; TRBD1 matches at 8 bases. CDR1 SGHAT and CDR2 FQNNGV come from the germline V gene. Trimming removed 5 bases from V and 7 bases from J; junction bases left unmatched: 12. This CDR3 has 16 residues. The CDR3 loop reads CASSLTLTGAHGELFF. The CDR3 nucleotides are TGTGCCAGCAGCCTAACCTTGACAGGGGCCCACGGGGAGCTGTTTTTT. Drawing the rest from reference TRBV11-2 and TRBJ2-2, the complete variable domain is EAGVAQSPRYKIIEKRQSVAFWCNPISGHATLYWYQQILGQGPKLLIQFQNNGVVDDSQLPKDRFSAERLKGVDSTLKIQPAKLEDSAVYLCASSLTLTGAHGELFFGEGSRLTVL.

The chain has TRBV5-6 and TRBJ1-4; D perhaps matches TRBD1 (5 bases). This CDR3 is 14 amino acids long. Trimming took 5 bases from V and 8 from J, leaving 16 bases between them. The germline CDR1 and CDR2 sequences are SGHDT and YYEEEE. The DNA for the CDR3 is TGTGCCAGCAGAGGCAGTGGGGCGGGGGAAAAACTGTTTTTT. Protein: CASRGSGAGEKLFF.

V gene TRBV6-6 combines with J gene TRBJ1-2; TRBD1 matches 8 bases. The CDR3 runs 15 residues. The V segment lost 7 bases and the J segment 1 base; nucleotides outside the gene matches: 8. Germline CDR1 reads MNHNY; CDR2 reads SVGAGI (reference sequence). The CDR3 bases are TGTGCCAGCACCACCCGGACAGGGATTAACTATGGCTACACCTTC. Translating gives CASTTRTGINYGYTF.

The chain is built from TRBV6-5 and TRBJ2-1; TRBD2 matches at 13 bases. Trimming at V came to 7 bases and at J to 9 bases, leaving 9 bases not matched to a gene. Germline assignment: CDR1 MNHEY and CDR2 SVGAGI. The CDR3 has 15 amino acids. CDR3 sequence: CASIRTSGGWGEQFF. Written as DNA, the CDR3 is TGTGCCAGCATTCGGACTAGCGGGGGTTGGGGTGAGCAGTTCTTC.

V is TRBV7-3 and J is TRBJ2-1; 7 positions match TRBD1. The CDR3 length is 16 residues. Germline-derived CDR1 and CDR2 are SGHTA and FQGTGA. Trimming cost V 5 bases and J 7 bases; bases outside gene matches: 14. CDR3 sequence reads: CASSPSRTGARNEQFF. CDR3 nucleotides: TGTGCCAGCAGCCCCAGTCGAACAGGGGCCAGGAATGAGCAGTTCTTC.

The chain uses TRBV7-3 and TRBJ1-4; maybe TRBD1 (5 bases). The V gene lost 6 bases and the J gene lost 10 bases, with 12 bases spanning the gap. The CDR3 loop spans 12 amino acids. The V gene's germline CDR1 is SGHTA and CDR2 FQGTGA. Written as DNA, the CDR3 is TGTGCCAGCAGTTCAAGGGGTCGAAAACTGTTTTTT. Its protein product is CASSSRGRKLFF.

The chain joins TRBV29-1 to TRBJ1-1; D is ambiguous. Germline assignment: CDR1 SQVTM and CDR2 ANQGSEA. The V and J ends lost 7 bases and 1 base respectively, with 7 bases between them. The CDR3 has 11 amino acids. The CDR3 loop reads CSERENTEAFF. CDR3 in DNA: TGCAGCGAGCGAGAGAACACTGAAGCTTTCTTT.

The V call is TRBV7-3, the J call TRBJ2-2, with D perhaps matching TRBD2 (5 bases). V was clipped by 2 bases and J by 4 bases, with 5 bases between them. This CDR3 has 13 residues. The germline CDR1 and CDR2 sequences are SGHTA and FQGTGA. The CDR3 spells CASSLRGTGELFF. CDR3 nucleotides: TGTGCCAGCAGCTTACGGGGCACCGGGGAGCTGTTTTTT.

The DNA for the CDR3 is TGTGCCAGCAGAGTGACAGGGGACCCCTACGAGCAGTACTTC. It codes for CASRVTGDPYEQYF. The chain links TRBV6-5 to TRBJ2-5; 8 positions agree with TRBD1. Gene TRBJ2-7 matches the end of the DNA better, so the J call may be wrong. Looked up from germline, CDR1 is MNHEY and CDR2 is SVGAGI. The CDR3 has 14 residues.

The chain's CDR3 is CASSPGDNEQFF. The CDR3 nucleotides are TGTGCCAGCAGCCCCGGAGACAATGAGCAGTTCTTC. The chain uses TRBV5-6 and TRBJ2-1, with no clear D. Trimming cost V 4 bases and J 5 bases, with 7 bases left between them. Per germline, CDR1 SGHDT and CDR2 YYEEEE. CDR3 length equals 12 residues.

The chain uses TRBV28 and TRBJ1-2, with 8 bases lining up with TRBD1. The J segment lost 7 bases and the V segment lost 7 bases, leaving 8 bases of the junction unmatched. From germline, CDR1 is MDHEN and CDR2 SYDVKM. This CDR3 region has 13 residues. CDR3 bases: TGTGCCAGCACCTCGTTGGACAGGGTTGGCTACACCTTC. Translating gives CASTSLDRVGYTF.

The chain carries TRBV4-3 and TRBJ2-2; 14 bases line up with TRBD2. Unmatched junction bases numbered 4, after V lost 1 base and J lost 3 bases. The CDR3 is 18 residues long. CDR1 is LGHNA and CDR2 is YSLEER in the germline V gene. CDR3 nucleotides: TGCGCCAGCAGCCAAGGGACTAGCGGGGGGCCATACACCGGGGAGCTGTTTTTT. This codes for CASSQGTSGGPYTGELFF.

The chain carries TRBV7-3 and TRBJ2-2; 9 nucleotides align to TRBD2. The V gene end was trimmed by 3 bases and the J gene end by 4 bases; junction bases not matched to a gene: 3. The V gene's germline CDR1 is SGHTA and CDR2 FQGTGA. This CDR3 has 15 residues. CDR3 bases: TGTGCCAGCAGCTTGGCAGCGGGGGGCACCGGGGAGCTGTTTTTT. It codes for CASSLAAGGTGELFF.

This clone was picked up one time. The CDR3 coding sequence is TGTGCCAGCAGCCAAGAAGGGGAGGTATACGAGCAGTACTTC. Amino acids: CASSQEGEVYEQYF. The chain recombines TRBV14 with TRBJ2-7; a weak D match, TRBD2 (6 bases). From germline, CDR1 is SGHDN and CDR2 FVKESK. The ends were cut back, 0 bases at V and 4 bases at J, with 10 bases in the middle. This CDR3 region has 14 residues. The entire variable domain, with the rest obtained from reference TRBV14 and TRBJ2-7, is as follows: EAGVTQFPSHSVIEKGQTVTLRCDPISGHDNLYWYRRVMGKEIKFLLHFVKESKQDESGMPNNRFLAERTGGTYSTLKVQPAELEDSGVYFCASSQEGEVYEQYFGPGTRLTVT.

The CDR3 coding sequence is TGTGCCAGCAGCTCACAGGACTACGAGCAGTACTTC. Encoded protein: CASSSQDYEQYF. The chain has TRBV13 and TRBJ2-7; weak D call: TRBD1 (5 bases). The V and J ends lost 4 bases and 3 bases respectively, with 7 bases between them. Germline loops: CDR1 PRHDT, CDR2 FYEKMQ (reference sequence). This CDR3 is built from 12 residues. Drawing the rest from reference TRBV13 and TRBJ2-7, the complete variable domain is AAGVIQSPRHLIKEKRETATLKCYPIPRHDTVYWYQQGPGQDPQFLISFYEKMQSDKGSIPDRFSAQQFSDYHSELNMSSLELGDSALYFCASSSQDYEQYFGPGTRLTVT.

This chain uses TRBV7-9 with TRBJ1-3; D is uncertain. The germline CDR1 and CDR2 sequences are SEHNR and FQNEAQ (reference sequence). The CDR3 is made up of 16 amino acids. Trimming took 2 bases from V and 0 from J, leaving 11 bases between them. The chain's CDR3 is CASSLLLAHSGNTIYF. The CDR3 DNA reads TGTGCCAGCAGCTTACTTCTTGCACACTCTGGAAACACCATATATTTT.

CDR3: CASSQPRDSFNYGYTF. The CDR3 DNA reads TGCGCCAGCAGCCAGCCCCGGGACAGCTTTAACTATGGCTACACCTTC. The chain is built from TRBV4-1 and TRBJ1-2; 7 positions match TRBD1. V lost 3 bases, J lost 1 base, and 8 bases stayed unmatched. The length of the CDR3 is 16 residues. Germline loops: CDR1 MGHRA, CDR2 YSYEKL.

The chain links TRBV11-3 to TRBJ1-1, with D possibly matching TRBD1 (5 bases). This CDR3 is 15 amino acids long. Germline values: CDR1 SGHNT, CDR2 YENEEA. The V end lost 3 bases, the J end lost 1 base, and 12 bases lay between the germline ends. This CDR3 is CASSLDGAGNTEAFF. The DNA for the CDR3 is TGTGCCAGCAGCTTGGATGGGGCAGGGAACACTGAAGCTTTCTTT.

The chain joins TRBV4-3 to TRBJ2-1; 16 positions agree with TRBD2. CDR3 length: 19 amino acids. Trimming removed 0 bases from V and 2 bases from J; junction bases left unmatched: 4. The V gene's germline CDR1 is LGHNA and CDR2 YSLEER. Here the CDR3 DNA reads TGCGCCAGCAGCCAAGAGGGGACTAGCGGGGGGGCAACCTACAATGAGCAGTTCTTC. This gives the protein CASSQEGTSGGATYNEQFF.